This TCR beta chain was obtained from a study of T cell responses to AZD1222 COVID-19 vaccine. Findings and caveats of the study: Of the AZD1222 recipients, only five to seven were seropositive at baseline.

Germline V gene lookup returns CDR1 LNHDA and CDR2 SQIVND (reference sequence). V dropped 6 bases and J dropped 0 bases, with 6 bases sitting between them. CDR3 length equals 13 residues. TCRdb's copy holds only in-frame clones and misses some; the assay was immunoSEQ multiplex PCR. The table has about 130,000 clones, about 93% seen once; the top ten hold approximately 0.85%. A note on this clone: What it recognizes is unknown.

The material sequenced was peripheral blood, taken on day 0 of AZD1222 vaccination. The receptor comes from an adult in good health. This chain joins TRBV19 and TRBJ1-3; D is unclear. As DNA, the CDR3 is TGTGCCAGTAGCCGTGACTCTGGAAACACCATATATTTT. Translating gives CASSRDSGNTIYF.